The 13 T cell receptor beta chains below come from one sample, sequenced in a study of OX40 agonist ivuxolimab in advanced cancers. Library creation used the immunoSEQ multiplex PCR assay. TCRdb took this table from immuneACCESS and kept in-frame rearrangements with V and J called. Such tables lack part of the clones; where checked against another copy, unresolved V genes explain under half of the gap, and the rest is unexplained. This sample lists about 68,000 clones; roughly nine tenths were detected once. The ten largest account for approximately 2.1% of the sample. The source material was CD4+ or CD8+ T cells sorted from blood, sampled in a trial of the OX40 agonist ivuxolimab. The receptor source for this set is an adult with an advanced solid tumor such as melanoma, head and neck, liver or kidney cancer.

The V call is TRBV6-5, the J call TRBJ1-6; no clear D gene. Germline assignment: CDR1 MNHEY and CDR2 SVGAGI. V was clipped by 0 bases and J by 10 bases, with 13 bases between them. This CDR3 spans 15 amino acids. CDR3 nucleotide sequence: TGTGCCAGCAGTTACTCGACGGGTTCCCGGTCACCCCTCCACTTT. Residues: CASSYSTGSRSPLHF.

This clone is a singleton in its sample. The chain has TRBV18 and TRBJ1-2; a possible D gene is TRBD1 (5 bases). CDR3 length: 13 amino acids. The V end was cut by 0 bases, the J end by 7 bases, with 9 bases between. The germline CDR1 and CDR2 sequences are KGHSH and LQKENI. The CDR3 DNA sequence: TGTGCCAGCTCACCACCCGGGGGTAGTGGCTACACCTTC. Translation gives CASSPPGGSGYTF.

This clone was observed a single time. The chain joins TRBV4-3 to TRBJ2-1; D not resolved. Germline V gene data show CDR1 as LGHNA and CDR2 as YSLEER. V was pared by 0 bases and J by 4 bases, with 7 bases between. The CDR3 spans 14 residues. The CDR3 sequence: CASSQDLGYNEQFF. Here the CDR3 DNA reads TGCGCCAGCAGCCAAGACTTGGGATACAATGAGCAGTTCTTC.

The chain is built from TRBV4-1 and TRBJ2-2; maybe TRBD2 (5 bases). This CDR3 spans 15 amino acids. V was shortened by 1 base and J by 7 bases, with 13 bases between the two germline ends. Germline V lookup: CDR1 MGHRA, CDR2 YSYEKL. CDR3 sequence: CASSQGETSSGELFF. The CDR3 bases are TGCGCCAGCAGCCAAGGGGAAACTAGTAGCGGGGAGCTGTTTTTT.

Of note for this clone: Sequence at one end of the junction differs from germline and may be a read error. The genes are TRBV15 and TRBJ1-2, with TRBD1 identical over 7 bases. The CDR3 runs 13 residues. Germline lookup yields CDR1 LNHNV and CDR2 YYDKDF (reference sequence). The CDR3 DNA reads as TGTGCCACCAGCAGAGAAGGGGGCTATCGCTACACCTTC. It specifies CATSREGGYRYTF.

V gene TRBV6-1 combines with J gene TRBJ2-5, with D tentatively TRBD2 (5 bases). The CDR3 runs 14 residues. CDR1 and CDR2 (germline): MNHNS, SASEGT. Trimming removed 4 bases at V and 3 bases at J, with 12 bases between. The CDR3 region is CASSAPGVEETQYF. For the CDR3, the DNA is TGTGCCAGCAGTGCGCCCGGGGTGGAAGAGACCCAGTACTTC.

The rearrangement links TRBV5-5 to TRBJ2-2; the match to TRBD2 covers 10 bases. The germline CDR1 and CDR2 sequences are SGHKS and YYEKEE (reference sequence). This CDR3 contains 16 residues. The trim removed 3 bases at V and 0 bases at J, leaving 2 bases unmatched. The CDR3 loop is CASSSLAGANTGELFF. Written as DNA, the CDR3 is TGTGCCAGCAGCTCGCTAGCGGGGGCGAACACCGGGGAGCTGTTTTTT.

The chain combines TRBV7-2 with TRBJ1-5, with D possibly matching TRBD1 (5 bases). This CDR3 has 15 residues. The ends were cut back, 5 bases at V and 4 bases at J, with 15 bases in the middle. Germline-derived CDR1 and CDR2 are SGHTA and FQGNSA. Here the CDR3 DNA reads TGTGCCAGCAGCCGAGGCCAGGGCTTAAATCAGCCCCAGCATTTT. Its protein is CASSRGQGLNQPQHF.

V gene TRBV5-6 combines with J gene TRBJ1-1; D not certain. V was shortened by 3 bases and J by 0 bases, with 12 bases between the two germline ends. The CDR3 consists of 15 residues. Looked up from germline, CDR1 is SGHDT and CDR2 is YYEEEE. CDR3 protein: CASSSIGGLNTEAFF. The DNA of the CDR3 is TGTGCCAGCAGCTCCATCGGTGGGTTGAACACTGAAGCTTTCTTT.

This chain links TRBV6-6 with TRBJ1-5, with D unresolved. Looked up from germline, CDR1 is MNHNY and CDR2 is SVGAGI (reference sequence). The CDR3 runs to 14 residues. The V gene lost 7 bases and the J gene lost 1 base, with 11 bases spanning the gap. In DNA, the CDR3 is TGTGCCAGCACCGGCCCGGGCAGCAATCAGCCCCAGCATTTT. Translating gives CASTGPGSNQPQHF.

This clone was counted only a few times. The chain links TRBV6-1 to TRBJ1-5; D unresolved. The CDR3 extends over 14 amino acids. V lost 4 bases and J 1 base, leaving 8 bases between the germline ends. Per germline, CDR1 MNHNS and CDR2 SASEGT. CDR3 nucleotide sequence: TGTGCCAGCAGTGCTGGGGTGAGCAATCAGCCCCAGCATTTT. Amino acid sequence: CASSAGVSNQPQHF.

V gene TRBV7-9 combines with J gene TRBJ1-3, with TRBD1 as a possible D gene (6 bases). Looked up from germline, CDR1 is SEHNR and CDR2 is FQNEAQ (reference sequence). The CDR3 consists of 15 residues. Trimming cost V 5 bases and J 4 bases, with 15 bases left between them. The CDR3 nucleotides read TGTGCCAGCAGCGTCGTGATGGGGGGCGGAAACACCATATATTTT. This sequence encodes CASSVVMGGGNTIYF.

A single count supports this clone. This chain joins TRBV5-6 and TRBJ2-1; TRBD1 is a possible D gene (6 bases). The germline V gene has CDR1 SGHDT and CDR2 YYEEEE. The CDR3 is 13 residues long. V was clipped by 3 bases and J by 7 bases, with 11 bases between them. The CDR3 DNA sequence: TGTGCCAGCAGCTCTCAGGGGAGAAATGAGCAGTTCTTC. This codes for CASSSQGRNEQFF.